This T cell receptor beta chain derives from a study of OX40 agonist ivuxolimab in advanced cancers. Study information: In three patients, partial responses were observed, one with hepatocellular carcinoma and two with cutaneous melanoma. Findings and limits, study-wide: The specificity for antigen of the expanded peripheral T cells was not determined. In general, CD8+ T cells held more expanded clones than CD4+ did, on average.

Excluded were patients having autoimmune disease history or systemic immunosuppression. The CDR3 consists of 12 residues. V was pared by 3 bases and J by 4 bases, with 4 bases between. Germline V gene data show CDR1 as MNHEY and CDR2 as SMNVEV (reference sequence). To note about this clone: Its antigen is undetermined.

Only in-frame clones appear in the TCRdb table, and some are missing; sequencing was by immunoSEQ multiplex PCR. In the table there are tens of thousands of clones, about 89% of which are singletons. The sequencing used CD4+ or CD8+ T cells sorted from blood, collected in a trial of the OX40 agonist ivuxolimab. The chain recombines TRBV27 with TRBJ2-1, with unresolved D. This receptor was obtained from an adult with an advanced solid tumor such as melanoma, head and neck, liver or kidney cancer. The CDR3 protein is CASSFNYNEQFF. CDR3 sequence (DNA): TGTGCCAGCAGTTTTAATTACAATGAGCAGTTCTTC.